The source of this T cell receptor beta chain is a study of blood T cell repertoires in COVID-19. The wider study: Acute and convalescent COVID-19 specimens originated in the United States, Italy and Spain. Nucleic acid was either cDNA or gDNA, and it came from T cells, B-cell-depleted T cells, or PBMCs.

In the original workflow: Amplification from reference gene primers served as the basis for estimated nucleated cell counts. Some clones are missing from TCRdb's copy, which holds only in-frame ones; the method was immunoSEQ multiplex PCR. V, J and clone size are taken as reported in that table, and D and trimming were inferred from the DNA itself. The table records 350,000 to 550,000 clones, 80% to 90% of them present only once. The CDR3 runs to 16 residues. Germline-derived CDR1 and CDR2 are MGHRA and YSYEKL. After removal of 1 base from V and 2 bases from J, the junction contained 6 bases not matched to a gene.

The chain joins TRBV4-1 to TRBJ2-5, with 8 bases lining up with TRBD2. Sample: peripheral blood. The sequence came from a woman younger than 45 with acute or convalescent COVID-19. CDR3 nucleotides: TGCGCCAGCAGCCAAGTTACGGGGGGGATTCAAGAGACCCAGTACTTC. Residues: CASSQVTGGIQETQYF.